This T cell receptor (beta chain) is from a study of blood T cell repertoires in COVID-19. Study-level information: Acute-phase and convalescent COVID-19 samples originated in the United States, Italy and Spain. T cells, B-cell-depleted T cells, or PBMCs provided the cDNA or gDNA that served as material.

CDR3 length: 13 residues. Looked up from germline, CDR1 is MNHEY and CDR2 is SVGAGI. V gave up 6 bases and J gave up 2 bases, with 11 bases separating them. In the study's own analysis: Amplifying reference gene primers gave estimates of nucleated cell counts. Method: immunoSEQ multiplex PCR; TCRdb's copy keeps in-frame clones and lacks some. V, J and clone size derive from that table, while D and trimming were established from the DNA sequence. The data hold about 160,000 clones, with 70% to 85% observed a single time. The receptor was isolated from a woman aged 80 or older with acute or convalescent COVID-19. What was sequenced was peripheral blood. V is TRBV6-5 and J is TRBJ2-7; possible D gene TRBD1, 6 bases. For the CDR3, the DNA is TGTGCCAGCAGGGGACACCAACCCTACGAGCAGTACTTC. Translated, it gives CASRGHQPYEQYF.